A selection of T cell receptor beta chains follows, all from one sample in a study of beta chain features in type 1 diabetes. Assay used: immunoSEQ multiplex PCR; TCRdb lists only in-frame clones, some missing. The repertoire consists of about 240,000 clones, with 25% to 35% occurring once and the leading ten covering approximately 4%. Specimen: central memory CD4+ T cells from blood. All receptors come from a man under 40 in good health. Each CDR3 is given with its conserved first and last residue. Fields, in order: J gene, D gene, V gene, CDR3 protein. A D gene is named only where the DNA matches it firmly.

TRBJ1-5	-	TRBV28	CASSRPGYNQPQHF
TRBJ2-4	-	TRBV29-1	CSAWTDKNIQYF
TRBJ2-4	TRBD2	TRBV30	CAWSIRGGSDIQYF
TRBJ2-5	-	TRBV4-3	CASSQEYQETQYF
TRBJ2-3	TRBD1	TRBV5-6	CASSPTTGRADTQYF
TRBJ2-1	TRBD2	TRBV2	CASMGLAGSNEQFF
TRBJ2-5	-	TRBV30	CAWSVSRSLVAPYQETQYF
TRBJ2-5	-	TRBV18	CASSTIAETQYF
TRBJ2-5	-	TRBV30	CASGPGSFVGETQYF
TRBJ2-1	TRBD2	TRBV11-2	CASSLSRTSATYNEQFF
TRBJ2-3	-	TRBV11-2	CASSLAEGGSTDTQYF
TRBJ1-6	TRBD1	TRBV30	CAWSRQQGKESPLHF
TRBJ1-1	-	TRBV7-9	CASSRGVNTEAFF
TRBJ2-1	TRBD1	TRBV7-9	CASSLGTGGNEQFF
TRBJ2-7	-	TRBV28	CASSLPGLSYEQYF
TRBJ2-1	TRBD1	TRBV25-1	CASSDTQGKEFF
TRBJ2-2	-	TRBV13	CASSLRTANTGELFF
TRBJ2-3	TRBD2	TRBV5-6	CASRLAGGGTDTQYF
TRBJ2-3	TRBD2	TRBV5-4	CASSAAGESDTQYF
TRBJ2-3	-	TRBV30	CAWSVLGGGFGTDTQYF
TRBJ1-2	-	TRBV18	CASSPGWDYGYTF
TRBJ2-7	-	TRBV28	CASMGADSSYEQYF
TRBJ1-2	-	TRBV7-2	CAIWGRMHGYTF
TRBJ1-1	-	TRBV29-1	CSVAPSTVNTEAFF
TRBJ2-5	-	TRBV2	CASSDGQGQETQYF
TRBJ2-6	-	TRBV6-1	CASTVGANVLTF
TRBJ1-6	-	TRBV7-9	CASSLGGSYNSPLHF
TRBJ2-6	-	TRBV2	CASSDRANVLTF
TRBJ2-5	TRBD1	TRBV30	CAWSVNRGETQYF
TRBJ1-5	-	TRBV30	CAWGPAGFSPQHF
TRBJ1-1	-	TRBV11-2	CASSLGTGTMNTEAFF
TRBJ1-2	TRBD1	TRBV10-3	CAISESTGAVAF
TRBJ2-7	TRBD2	TRBV30	CAWSKASGSINEQYF
TRBJ2-7	TRBD2	TRBV6-6	CASSYDRASGAYEQYF
TRBJ2-5	TRBD2	TRBV5-1	CASSSQSVLAGQETQYF
TRBJ1-5	-	TRBV6-6	CASGVNQPQHF
TRBJ2-3	TRBD2	TRBV7-8	CASSLLAGSNTDTQYF
TRBJ2-1	TRBD2	TRBV28	CASRLAGGDEQFF
TRBJ2-3	TRBD2	TRBV7-9	CASSSGLAGKSTDTQYF
TRBJ2-7	TRBD1	TRBV28	CASSLLPGQGSYEQYF
TRBJ2-1	TRBD1	TRBV29-1	CSVRTGTGSYNEQFF
TRBJ1-2	-	TRBV2	CATRGSGKYYGYTF
TRBJ2-5	-	TRBV5-4	CASSSGMGETQYF
TRBJ2-7	TRBD2	TRBV10-3	CAIRTTGLAGRLYEQYF
TRBJ2-6	-	TRBV28	CASSFPGPGANVLTF
TRBJ1-5	-	TRBV19	CASSIKVGQPQHF
TRBJ2-1	-	TRBV28	CASSLWKGNEQFF